Each of the 15 T cell receptor beta chains below was sequenced from the same sample in a study of shared clonotypes between healthy human individuals. Sequenced by immunoSEQ multiplex PCR; TCRdb stores in-frame clones only, minus some. The sample lists over 2 million clones; just under 95% were seen once. Specimen: naive CD4+ T cells from PBMCs. Subset denoted: CD45RA+ positively selected. These receptors were collected from a man younger than 30 in good health. Some clones in this sample may be carry-over from other donors' samples.

The chain has TRBV6-5 and TRBJ1-4; D is uncertain. The germline V and J ends were trimmed by 2 bases and 0 bases, with 10 bases remaining between them. The CDR3 consists of 16 residues. The germline gives CDR1 MNHEY, CDR2 SVGAGI. This chain's CDR3 is CASSYEKGATNEKLFF. Here the CDR3 DNA reads TGTGCCAGCAGTTACGAAAAGGGCGCAACTAATGAAAAACTGTTTTTT.

The V call is TRBV11-3, the J call TRBJ2-2; 8 bases fit TRBD1. Germline assignment: CDR1 SGHNT and CDR2 YENEEA. CDR3 length equals 15 residues. Trimming took 0 bases from V and 5 from J; bases not matched to a gene: 2. CDR3 loop: CASSLDRGRTGELFF. CDR3 bases: TGTGCCAGCAGCTTAGACAGGGGGCGTACCGGGGAGCTGTTTTTT.

The genes are TRBV2 and TRBJ1-1, with D unclear. With 7 bases removed from V and 6 bases from J, the gap between germline ends came to 9 bases. Germline V lookup: CDR1 SNHLY, CDR2 FYNNEI. This CDR3 comprises 11 residues. CDR3 bases: TGTGCCAGCACCCAGGCCGCTGAAGCTTTCTTT. Residues: CASTQAAEAFF.

For this clone: At the DNA level, this CDR3 is encoded by other sequences in the same sample as well. The rearrangement links TRBV18 to TRBJ1-1, with a weak D call TRBD1 (5 bases). CDR1 and CDR2 from the germline V gene are KGHSH and LQKENI. With 6 bases removed from V and 1 base from J, the gap between germline ends came to 12 bases. The CDR3 has 14 residues. Here the CDR3 reads CASSTGTGNTEAFF. DNA of the CDR3: TGTGCCAGCTCTACCGGGACGGGGAACACTGAAGCTTTCTTT. Full variable domain (outside the CDR3, taken from reference TRBV18 and TRBJ1-1): NAGVMQNPRHLVRRRGQEARLRCSPMKGHSHVYWYRQLPEEGLKFMVYLQKENIIDESGMPKERFSAEFPKEGPSILRIQQVVRGDSAAYFCASSTGTGNTEAFFGQGTRLTVV.

The V and J genes are TRBV7-7 and TRBJ2-1; D not resolved. V was shortened by 6 bases and J by 0 bases, with 12 bases between the two germline ends. This CDR3 is 15 amino acids long. CDR1 is SSHAT and CDR2 is FNYEAQ in the germline V gene (reference sequence). CDR3 in DNA: TGTGCCAGCAGTACCGGCATAAGCTCCTACAATGAGCAGTTCTTC. This gives the protein CASSTGISSYNEQFF.

This sequence joins TRBV28 and TRBJ2-5; 14 bases align to TRBD2. V shed 3 bases, J shed 11 bases, and the junction held 5 bases outside the gene matches. This CDR3 comprises 14 residues. Germline V gives CDR1 MDHEN, CDR2 SYDVKM. CDR3 sequence reads: CASSLTGLAGEQYF. In DNA form, the CDR3 reads TGTGCCAGCAGTTTGACGGGACTAGCGGGGGAGCAGTACTTC. The full variable domain, completed using reference TRBV28 and TRBJ2-5, is DVKVTQSSRYLVKRTGEKVFLECVQDMDHENMFWYRQDPGLGLRLIYFSYDVKMKEKGDIPEGYSVSREKKERFSLILESASTNQTSMYLCASSLTGLAGEQYFGPGTRLLVL.

The CDR3 region has the DNA TGTGCCAGCAGTGCAAGCGGGCTCCAGCCCCAGCATTTT. Encoded protein: CASSASGLQPQHF. V and J are TRBV2 and TRBJ1-5; no clear D. Trimming took off 4 bases at V and 7 bases at J, with 11 bases between the two ends. Germline V CDR1 and CDR2: SNHLY, FYNNEI. This CDR3 region has 13 residues.

The chain employs TRBV19 and TRBJ2-5; 7 bases match TRBD1. The CDR3 totals 15 residues. V lost 5 bases and J lost 5; bases outside the gene matches: 11. Germline lookup yields CDR1 LNHDA and CDR2 SQIVND (reference sequence). CDR3 sequence reads: CASSPSDRVEETQYF. The CDR3 nucleotides read TGTGCCAGTAGTCCTTCTGACAGGGTGGAGGAGACCCAGTACTTC.

The chain is built from TRBV20-1 and TRBJ2-7; D is unresolved. Trimming stripped 6 bases from V and 5 bases from J, with 8 bases between. The CDR3 has 10 amino acids. Germline-derived CDR1 and CDR2 are DFQATT and SNEGSKA (reference sequence). The CDR3 here is CSAPPHEQYF. The CDR3 DNA sequence: TGCAGTGCCCCCCCGCACGAGCAGTACTTC.

The rearrangement uses TRBV27 and TRBJ1-1; D gene unclear. This CDR3 is 12 amino acids long. The germline V and J ends were trimmed by 5 bases and 11 bases, with 15 bases remaining between them. Germline V gene lookup returns CDR1 MNHEY and CDR2 SMNVEV (reference sequence). CDR3 nucleotides: TGTGCCAGCAGTCCCGACAAGGGTAGGGCTTTCTTT. This gives the protein CASSPDKGRAFF.

This chain joins TRBV9 and TRBJ2-1, with 7 positions matching TRBD2. V gave up 3 bases and J gave up 3 bases; unmatched junction bases: 9. This CDR3 has 16 residues. The germline gives CDR1 SGDLS, CDR2 YYNGEE. CDR3 loop: CASSDSGRDGYNEQFF. Written as DNA, the CDR3 is TGTGCCAGCAGCGATAGCGGGCGGGACGGCTACAATGAGCAGTTCTTC. Full variable domain (rest looked up from reference TRBV9 and TRBJ2-1): DSGVTQTPKHLITATGQRVTLRCSPRSGDLSVYWYQQSLDQGLQFLIQYYNGEERAKGNILERFSAQQFPDLHSELNLSSLELGDSALYFCASSDSGRDGYNEQFFGPGTRLTVL.

J is TRBJ2-5 and V is TRBV7-3, with D tentatively TRBD2 (5 bases). The CDR3 is made up of 14 amino acids. The germline CDR1 and CDR2 sequences are SGHTA and FQGTGA. V was clipped by 5 bases and J by 5 bases, with 15 bases between them. The CDR3 bases are TGTGCCAGCAGCCTCCCGGGGAGCGGTGAGACCCAGTACTTC. This translates into CASSLPGSGETQYF.

The gene calls are TRBV28 and TRBJ2-6, with 8 nucleotides matching TRBD2. Per germline, CDR1 MDHEN and CDR2 SYDVKM. This CDR3 comprises 20 residues. With V trimmed by 3 bases and J by 2 bases, 15 bases remained unmatched. This CDR3 is CASSFPPGVAGGAGANVLTF. DNA of the CDR3: TGTGCCAGCAGTTTCCCCCCGGGGGTGGCGGGAGGAGCTGGGGCCAACGTCCTGACTTTC.

V usage is TRBV7-9 and J usage is TRBJ2-5; TRBD1 agrees at 7 bases. The CDR3 length is 16 residues. Germline assignment: CDR1 SEHNR and CDR2 FQNEAQ (reference sequence). With V trimmed by 5 bases and J by 4 bases, 13 bases remained unmatched. CDR3 sequence: CASSHLSGTARETQYF. The CDR3 coding sequence is TGTGCCAGCAGCCACCTTTCCGGGACAGCGCGAGAGACCCAGTACTTC.

This clone has just one count. The chain links TRBV10-3 to TRBJ1-2; D ambiguous. V was cut by 7 bases and J by 1 base, with 16 bases left in between. The CDR3 contains 15 residues. Per germline, CDR1 ENHRY and CDR2 SYGVKD. The CDR3 here is CAINNLDQLNYGYTF. DNA for the CDR3: TGTGCCATCAATAACTTAGACCAGCTTAACTATGGCTACACCTTC.